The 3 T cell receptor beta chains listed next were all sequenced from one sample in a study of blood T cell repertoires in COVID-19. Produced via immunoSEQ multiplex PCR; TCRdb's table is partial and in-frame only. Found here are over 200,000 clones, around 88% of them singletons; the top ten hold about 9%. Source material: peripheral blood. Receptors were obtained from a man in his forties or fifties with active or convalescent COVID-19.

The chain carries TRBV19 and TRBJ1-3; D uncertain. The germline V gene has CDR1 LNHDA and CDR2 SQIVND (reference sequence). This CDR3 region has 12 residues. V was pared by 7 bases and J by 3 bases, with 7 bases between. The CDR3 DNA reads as TGTGCCAGTAACGAGCGTGGAAACACCATATATTTT. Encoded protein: CASNERGNTIYF. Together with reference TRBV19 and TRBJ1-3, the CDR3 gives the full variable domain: DGGITQSPKYLFRKEGQNVTLSCEQNLNHDAMYWYRQDPGQGLRLIYYSQIVNDFQKGDIAEGYSVSREKKESFPLTVTSAQKNPTAFYLCASNERGNTIYFGEGSWLTVV.

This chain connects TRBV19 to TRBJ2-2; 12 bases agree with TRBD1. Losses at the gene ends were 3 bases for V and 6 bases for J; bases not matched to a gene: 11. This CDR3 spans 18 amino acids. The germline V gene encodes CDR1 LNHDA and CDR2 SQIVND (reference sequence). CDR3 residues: CASSMSVSGTGGSGELFF. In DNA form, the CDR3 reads TGTGCCAGTAGTATGTCCGTATCTGGGACAGGGGGCTCCGGGGAGCTGTTTTTT.

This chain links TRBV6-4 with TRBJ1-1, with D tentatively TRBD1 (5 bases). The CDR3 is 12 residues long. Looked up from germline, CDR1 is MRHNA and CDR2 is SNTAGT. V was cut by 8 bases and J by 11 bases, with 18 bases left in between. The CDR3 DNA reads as TGTGCCAGCTCCCCCGAAGGGGCGCGTGCTTTCTTT. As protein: CASSPEGARAFF.